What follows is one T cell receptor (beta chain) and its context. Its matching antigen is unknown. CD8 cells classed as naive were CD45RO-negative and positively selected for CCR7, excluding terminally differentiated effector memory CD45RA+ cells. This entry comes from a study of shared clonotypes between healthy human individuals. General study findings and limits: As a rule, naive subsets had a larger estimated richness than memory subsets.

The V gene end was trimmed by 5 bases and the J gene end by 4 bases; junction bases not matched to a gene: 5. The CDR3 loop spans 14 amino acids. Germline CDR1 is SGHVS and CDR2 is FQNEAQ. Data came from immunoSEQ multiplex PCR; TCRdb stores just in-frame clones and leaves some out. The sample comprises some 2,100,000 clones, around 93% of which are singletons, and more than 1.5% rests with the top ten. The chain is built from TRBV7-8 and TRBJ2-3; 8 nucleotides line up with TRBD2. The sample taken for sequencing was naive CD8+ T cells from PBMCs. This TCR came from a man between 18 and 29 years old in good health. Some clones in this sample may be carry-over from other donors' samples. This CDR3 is CASSPGLGADTQYF. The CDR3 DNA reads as TGTGCCAGCAGCCCGGGACTAGGGGCAGATACGCAGTATTTT.